This T cell receptor (beta chain) was retrieved from a study of blood T cell repertoires in COVID-19. The overall study: Sites in the United States, Italy and Spain provided acute and convalescent COVID-19 samples. PBMCs, B-cell-depleted T cells, or T cells provided the cDNA or gDNA that made up the material.

Seattle participants joined during active infection and were tracked over time. The authors' processing: Reference gene primer amplification gave estimated nucleated cell counts. This table comes from immunoSEQ multiplex PCR, and its TCRdb copy is limited to in-frame clones, with some not included. V and J calls and clone size are as listed in that table; D and trimming were resolved from the DNA. The sample contains about 200,000 clones, around 83% of which appear only once. V was pared by 6 bases and J by 5 bases, with 19 bases of the junction left unmatched. This CDR3 is built from 19 residues. The clonotype was recovered from an elderly woman with COVID-19, enrolled during active disease. The V gene is TRBV5-3, the J gene TRBJ2-7, with TRBD2 matching over 14 bases. TRBV5-3 belongs to the ORF category, with a function that is uncertain. What was sequenced was peripheral blood. The CDR3 coding sequence is TGTGCCAGAATTCCACCGGGACTAGCGGGAGCGGGGTTCCTTCACGAGCAGTACTTC. This encodes CARIPPGLAGAGFLHEQYF.